These 7 T cell receptor beta chains were all obtained from the same sample, sequenced in a study of blood T cell repertoires in COVID-19. The data were produced by immunoSEQ multiplex PCR, yet TCRdb's version contains in-frame clones alone and is incomplete. The table shows around 270,000 clones, with around 87% occurring only once. The sequenced material came from peripheral blood. These receptors were obtained from a woman between 50 and 59 years old with acute or convalescent COVID-19.

The chain recombines TRBV7-9 with TRBJ2-7; D may be TRBD1 (6 bases). Looked up from germline, CDR1 is SEHNR and CDR2 is FQNEAQ (reference sequence). This CDR3 contains 14 residues. Trimming left V 2 bases short and J 4 bases short, with 12 bases between. The DNA for the CDR3 is TGTGCCAGCAGCTTATCAGGGGCCCTGTACGAGCAGTACTTC. Translating gives CASSLSGALYEQYF.

The chain has TRBV7-8 and TRBJ1-2, with 8 bases lining up with TRBD1. Germline CDR1 reads SGHVS; CDR2 reads FQNEAQ. The CDR3 covers 12 residues. V shed 5 bases, J shed 7 bases, and the junction held 3 bases outside the gene matches. The CDR3, as DNA: TGTGCCAGCAGCGCCACAGGGGGTGGCTACACCTTC. Amino acids: CASSATGGGYTF.

CDR3 region: CASSVEPGGIEKLFF. CDR3 coding DNA: TGTGCCAGCAGCGTAGAGCCAGGGGGTATCGAAAAACTGTTTTTT. The chain has TRBV9 and TRBJ1-4, with 7 positions matching TRBD1. Germline lookup yields CDR1 SGDLS and CDR2 YYNGEE. The CDR3 runs 15 residues. V dropped 0 bases and J dropped 8; count of bases not matched to a gene: 7.

Here the CDR3 DNA reads TGTGCCAGCAGCCAAGGACAGGGGGCTTACGAGCAGTACTTC. Translating gives CASSQGQGAYEQYF. The chain couples TRBV6-5 to TRBJ2-7, with 11 bases identical to TRBD1. Germline CDR1 is MNHEY and CDR2 is SVGAGI. The V and J ends lost 6 bases and 4 bases, in that order; junction bases with no gene match: 5. The CDR3 spans 14 residues.

This clone appeared once. CDR3 protein: CASSVTALNTEAFF. In DNA form, the CDR3 reads TGTGCCAGCAGCGTAACTGCCCTGAACACTGAAGCTTTCTTT. The chain has TRBV9 and TRBJ1-1, with unresolved D. The germline V gene encodes CDR1 SGDLS and CDR2 YYNGEE. This CDR3 contains 14 residues. Trimming removed 1 base from V and 0 bases from J, with 7 bases in between. Supplemented by reference TRBV9 and TRBJ1-1, the full variable domain reads DSGVTQTPKHLITATGQRVTLRCSPRSGDLSVYWYQQSLDQGLQFLIQYYNGEERAKGNILERFSAQQFPDLHSELNLSSLELGDSALYFCASSVTALNTEAFFGQGTRLTVV.

The chain has TRBV6-6 and TRBJ1-5, with a possible D match to TRBD1 (5 bases). The CDR3 has 15 amino acids. CDR1 and CDR2 from the germline V gene are MNHNY and SVGAGI (reference sequence). Trimming stripped 6 bases from V and 6 bases from J, with 18 bases between. CDR3 nucleotides: TGTGCCAGCAGCGTGTCCCAGGGTTTCACTCAGCCCCAGCATTTT. It specifies CASSVSQGFTQPQHF.

The CDR3, as DNA: TGTGCCAGCAGATGGGAGAGCGGGGAGCTGTTTTTT. Amino acids: CASRWESGELFF. The chain combines TRBV11-1 with TRBJ2-2; weak D call: TRBD2 (5 bases). The germline gives CDR1 SGHAT, CDR2 FQDESV (reference sequence). V was clipped by 6 bases and J by 7 bases, with 9 bases between them. The CDR3 length is 12 residues.